These 25 T cell receptor beta chains were all obtained from the same sample, sequenced in a study of T cell responses to AZD1222 COVID-19 vaccine. Sequencing used immunoSEQ multiplex PCR; TCRdb keeps in-frame clones, though not all of them. The data contain about 140,000 clones, under 95% of them singletons. The sequenced sample was peripheral blood, obtained 28 days after the second dose of the MenACWY control vaccine. These receptors were taken from an adult who received the MenACWY meningococcal vaccine as a control.

The rearrangement links TRBV9 to TRBJ2-7; 8 nucleotides match TRBD2. Germline V gives CDR1 SGDLS, CDR2 YYNGEE. The CDR3 length is 15 residues. V shed 0 bases, J shed 3 bases, and the junction held 5 bases outside the gene matches. This CDR3 is CASSVGGTSGYEQYF. For the CDR3, the DNA is TGTGCCAGCAGCGTAGGAGGGACTAGTGGCTACGAGCAGTACTTC.

The chain has TRBV29-1 and TRBJ2-7; 11 bases are shared with TRBD2. The trim removed 1 base at V and 4 bases at J, leaving 6 bases unmatched. The CDR3 sequence is 15 residues long. CDR1 is SQVTM, CDR2 ANQGSEA, per germline. For the CDR3, the DNA is TGCAGCGTTGAAGGCCTAGCGGGAGGTCTTTACGAGCAGTACTTC. It yields the protein CSVEGLAGGLYEQYF.

The V and J genes are TRBV5-5 and TRBJ2-5; D remains unclear. Trimming took 1 base from V and 4 from J, leaving 11 bases between them. CDR1 and CDR2 (germline): SGHKS, YYEKEE (reference sequence). The CDR3 covers 14 residues. CDR3 region: CASSLLTPPETQYF. CDR3 DNA sequence: TGTGCCAGCAGCTTGCTTACCCCTCCAGAGACCCAGTACTTC.

The V call is TRBV4-1, the J call TRBJ2-3; D is perhaps TRBD2 (6 bases). Germline CDR1 MGHRA, CDR2 YSYEKL. The CDR3 is 16 amino acids. Trimming took off 0 bases at V and 0 bases at J, with 10 bases between the two ends. CDR3 in DNA: TGCGCCAGCAGCCAAGAAAGGGACTCTAGCACAGATACGCAGTATTTT. Encoded protein: CASSQERDSSTDTQYF.

The count of this clone is one. The chain carries TRBV14 and TRBJ1-1; TRBD1 is a possible D gene (5 bases). With 0 bases removed from V and 3 bases from J, the gap between germline ends came to 11 bases. Germline V CDR1 and CDR2: SGHDN, FVKESK. There are 15 residues in the CDR3. The DNA for the CDR3 is TGTGCCAGCAGCCAAGATCGGCAGGGATACACTGAAGCTTTCTTT. This encodes CASSQDRQGYTEAFF.

This rearrangement joins TRBV28 to TRBJ1-3; D remains unclear. V lost 5 bases to trimming and J lost 0 bases, with 8 bases between them. From germline, CDR1 is MDHEN and CDR2 SYDVKM. The CDR3 length is 14 residues. CDR3 in DNA: TGTGCCAGCAGTCTACACCGCTCTGGAAACACCATATATTTT. This codes for CASSLHRSGNTIYF.

V is TRBV7-8 and J is TRBJ2-7, with 8 bases that match TRBD1. The CDR3 has 14 residues. V shed 6 bases, J shed 4 bases, and the junction held 8 bases outside the gene matches. Germline assignment: CDR1 SGHVS and CDR2 FQNEAQ. The CDR3 region is CASRSQGASYEQYF. The CDR3 DNA sequence: TGTGCCAGCAGGTCGCAGGGGGCTTCGTACGAGCAGTACTTC.

The chain recombines TRBV4-3 with TRBJ2-2; D is possibly TRBD2 (6 bases). The germline V and J ends were trimmed by 0 bases and 5 bases, with 10 bases remaining between them. The CDR3 consists of 15 residues. From germline, CDR1 is LGHNA and CDR2 YSLEER. The CDR3 sequence: CASSQDLAVTGELFF. The CDR3 nucleotides are TGCGCCAGCAGCCAAGATTTAGCGGTGACCGGGGAGCTGTTTTTT.

The chain carries TRBV6-1 and TRBJ2-3; D is possibly TRBD1 or TRBD2 (5 bases each). The CDR3 loop spans 12 amino acids. Germline loops: CDR1 MNHNS, CDR2 SASEGT. Trimming pared 8 bases from V and 0 bases from J, leaving 6 bases between. The CDR3 loop is CASRDSTDTQYF. The CDR3 coding sequence is TGTGCCAGCCGGGACAGCACAGATACGCAGTATTTT.

This clone was observed a few times. The chain links TRBV27 to TRBJ2-2; 8 bases align to TRBD1. The CDR3 has 14 residues. Germline V gene data show CDR1 as MNHEY and CDR2 as SMNVEV (reference sequence). Trimming at V came to 8 bases and at J to 4 bases, leaving 6 bases not matched to a gene. In nucleotides, the CDR3 is TGTGCCAGCGGTCCCACAGGGGGCACCGGGGAGCTGTTTTTT. Translation gives CASGPTGGTGELFF.

This sequence joins TRBV27 and TRBJ2-7; tentatively, D is TRBD1 or TRBD2 (5 bases each). In germline, CDR1 is MNHEY, CDR2 SMNVEV (reference sequence). This CDR3 is 15 amino acids long. V was pared by 5 bases and J by 0 bases, with 14 bases between. DNA of the CDR3: TGTGCCAGCAGTCTTCGGGGCGGGCACTCCTACGAGCAGTACTTC. Its protein is CASSLRGGHSYEQYF.

CDR3 sequence reads: CASSAVNEKLFF. For the CDR3, the DNA is TGTGCCAGCAGCGCGGTGAATGAAAAACTGTTTTTT. V gene TRBV28 combines with J gene TRBJ1-4; no definite D call. The V end was cut by 6 bases, the J end by 5 bases, with 7 bases between. The CDR3 covers 12 residues. CDR1 MDHEN and CDR2 SYDVKM come from the germline V gene.

The chain recombines TRBV19 with TRBJ1-4, with D uncertain. V shed 5 bases and J shed 8 bases, with 15 bases lying between them. The CDR3 is made up of 14 amino acids. Germline CDR1 LNHDA, CDR2 SQIVND (reference sequence). CDR3 in amino acids: CASSEQPLGEKLFF. CDR3 bases: TGTGCCAGTAGTGAACAGCCTCTGGGGGAAAAACTGTTTTTT. Variable domain in full (rest from reference TRBV19 and TRBJ1-4): DGGITQSPKYLFRKEGQNVTLSCEQNLNHDAMYWYRQDPGQGLRLIYYSQIVNDFQKGDIAEGYSVSREKKESFPLTVTSAQKNPTAFYLCASSEQPLGEKLFFGSGTQLSVL.

The genes are TRBV19 and TRBJ2-2; D remains unclear. Germline values: CDR1 LNHDA, CDR2 SQIVND (reference sequence). Trimming shortened V by 4 bases and J by 2 bases, and 8 bases separated the two germline ends. The CDR3 covers 14 residues. The CDR3, as DNA: TGTGCCAGTAGTACCGAGAGAAACACCGGGGAGCTGTTTTTT. Its translation is CASSTERNTGELFF.

This chain uses TRBV6-2 or TRBV6-3 with TRBJ1-6, with a possible D match to TRBD1 (5 bases). The germline V and J ends were trimmed by 4 bases and 3 bases, with 10 bases remaining between them. Germline lookup yields CDR1 MNHEY and CDR2 SVGEGT. The CDR3 extends over 15 amino acids. The CDR3 reads CASSSWGRYNSPLHF. CDR3 coding DNA: TGTGCCAGCAGTTCCTGGGGCCGCTATAATTCACCCCTCCACTTT.

V and J are TRBV27 and TRBJ2-1; 7 bases line up with TRBD2. Germline V CDR1 and CDR2: MNHEY, SMNVEV (reference sequence). With V trimmed by 8 bases and J by 0 bases, 7 bases remained unmatched. This CDR3 spans 15 amino acids. The CDR3 loop reads CASARERGSYNEQFF. The CDR3 DNA reads TGTGCCAGCGCCCGCGAGCGGGGCTCCTACAATGAGCAGTTCTTC.

The rearrangement links TRBV6-5 to TRBJ1-2, with D possibly being TRBD1 (5 bases). This CDR3 region has 11 residues. Germline CDR1 is MNHEY and CDR2 is SVGAGI. The V end lost 2 bases, the J end lost 8 bases, and 6 bases lay between the germline ends. The DNA of the CDR3 is TGTGCCAGCAGTTACAGGGGCGGCTACACCTTC. Translating it yields CASSYRGGYTF.

The chain recombines TRBV7-9 with TRBJ1-6, with unresolved D. Germline CDR1 reads SEHNR; CDR2 reads FQNEAQ (reference sequence). This CDR3 region has 15 residues. The V and J ends lost 2 bases and 7 bases respectively, with 12 bases between them. CDR3 amino acids: CASSLTRAGNSPLHF. CDR3 nucleotides: TGTGCCAGCAGCTTAACTAGGGCCGGAAATTCACCCCTCCACTTT.

This rearrangement joins TRBV5-1 to TRBJ1-2, with 11 bases fitting TRBD1. V was pared by 1 base and J by 3 bases, with 5 bases of the junction left unmatched. Germline loops: CDR1 SGHRS, CDR2 YFSETQ. The CDR3 is made up of 16 amino acids. The CDR3 loop reads CASSLSPGQGDYGYTF. In nucleotides, the CDR3 is TGCGCCAGCAGCTTGTCCCCGGGACAGGGGGACTATGGCTACACCTTC.

V and J are TRBV4-2 and TRBJ2-5, with D possibly being TRBD1 (5 bases). V was trimmed by 1 base and J by 5 bases, leaving 14 bases between them. The CDR3 runs to 15 residues. Germline CDR1 LGHNA, CDR2 YNFKEQ. This chain's CDR3 is CASSQGAGIGETQYF. In nucleotides, the CDR3 is TGTGCCAGCAGCCAAGGGGCAGGGATAGGGGAGACCCAGTACTTC.

The rearrangement links TRBV2 to TRBJ2-5; 8 bases align to TRBD1. Germline V lookup: CDR1 SNHLY, CDR2 FYNNEI. V was clipped by 6 bases and J by 5 bases; unmatched bases: 8. This CDR3 is 14 amino acids long. The CDR3 DNA follows: TGTGCCAGCAGGCGCTCAGGGGGCCGGGAGACCCAGTACTTC. Protein: CASRRSGGRETQYF.

This clone occurred once. The chain has TRBV3-1 (or the pseudogene TRBV3-2) and TRBJ2-2, with 7 nucleotides matching TRBD1. Germline V gene sequence: CDR1 LGHDT, CDR2 YNNKEL (reference sequence). This CDR3 contains 17 residues. The V and J ends lost 7 bases and 5 bases, in that order; junction bases with no gene match: 16. CDR3 DNA: TGTGCCAGCAACGGGGTGACAGGGATGATGGGAACCGGGGAGCTGTTTTTT. This codes for CASNGVTGMMGTGELFF.

The chain combines TRBV19 with TRBJ1-1, with TRBD1 identical over 8 bases. CDR1 is LNHDA and CDR2 is SQIVND in the germline V gene (reference sequence). The CDR3 contains 14 residues. Trimming removed 7 bases from V and 4 bases from J; junction bases left unmatched: 8. The CDR3, as DNA: TGTGCCAGTAAAGGACAGGGAGGGGGCACTGAAGCTTTCTTT. It is translated as CASKGQGGGTEAFF.

This chain connects TRBV12-3 or TRBV12-4 to TRBJ1-4, with D perhaps TRBD1 (6 bases). Between the trimmed V and J ends, which lost 1 base and 8 bases, there was a span of 8 bases. CDR3 length equals 13 residues. As DNA, the CDR3 is TGTGCCAGCAGTTTAGGGACAGCCGAAAAACTGTTTTTT. Its protein is CASSLGTAEKLFF.

The chain recombines TRBV28 with TRBJ1-3, with D perhaps matching TRBD1 (6 bases). There are 15 residues in the CDR3. V dropped 2 bases and J dropped 0 bases, with 8 bases sitting between them. Germline lookup yields CDR1 MDHEN and CDR2 SYDVKM. The CDR3 DNA sequence: TGTGCCAGCAGTTTAGCGGACAGCTCTGGAAACACCATATATTTT. Its translation is CASSLADSSGNTIYF.